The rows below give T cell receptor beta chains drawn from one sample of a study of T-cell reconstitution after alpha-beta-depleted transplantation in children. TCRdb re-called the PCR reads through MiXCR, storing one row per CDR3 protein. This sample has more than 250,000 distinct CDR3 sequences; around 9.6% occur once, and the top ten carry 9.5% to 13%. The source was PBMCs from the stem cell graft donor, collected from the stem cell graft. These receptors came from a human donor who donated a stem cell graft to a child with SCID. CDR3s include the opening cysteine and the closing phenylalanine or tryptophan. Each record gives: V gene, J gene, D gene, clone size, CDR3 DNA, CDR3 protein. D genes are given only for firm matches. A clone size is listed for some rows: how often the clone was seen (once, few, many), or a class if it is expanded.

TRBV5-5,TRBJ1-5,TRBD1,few,TGTGCCAGCAGCTGGACAGGGGCCACCAATCAGCCCCAGCATTTT,CASSWTGATNQPQHF
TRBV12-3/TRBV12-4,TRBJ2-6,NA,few,TGTGCCAGCAGTTTAAGGACTGGGGCCAACGTCCTGACTTTC,CASSLRTGANVLTF
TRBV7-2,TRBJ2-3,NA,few,TGTGCCAGCAGCCCAGGGGGGCCCTCCGCAGATACGCAGTATTTT,CASSPGGPSADTQYF
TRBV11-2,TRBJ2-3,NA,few,TGTGCCAGCAGCTTAGATCGAGGGGCTCTTAGCACAGATACGCAGTATTTT,CASSLDRGALSTDTQYF
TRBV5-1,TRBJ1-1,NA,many,TGCGCCAGCAGCCCCATAATACAGGAGTCGGGGAACACTGAAGCTTTCTTT,CASSPIIQESGNTEAFF
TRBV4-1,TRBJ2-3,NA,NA,TGCGCCAGCAGCCAAGATTTCCCCTCTTGGAGCACAGATACGCAGTATTTT,CASSQDFPSWSTDTQYF
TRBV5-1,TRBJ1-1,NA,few,TGCGCCAGCACCAAACAGGGCTTGGCCACTGAAGCTTTCTTT,CASTKQGLATEAFF
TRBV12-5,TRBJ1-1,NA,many,TGTGCTAGTGCGTGGGAGAACACTGAAGCTTTCTTT,CASAWENTEAFF
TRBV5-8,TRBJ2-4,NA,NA,TGTGCCAGCAGCCCGGACATCTTAGCCAAAAACATTCAGTACTTC,CASSPDILAKNIQYF
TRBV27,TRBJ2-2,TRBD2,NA,TGTGCCAGCAGTTCTGGACTAGCGGGGGCCACCGGGGAGCTGTTTTTT,CASSSGLAGATGELFF
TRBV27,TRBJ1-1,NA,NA,TGTGCCATAACATGGGGTATGGGGCCTGAAGCTTTCTTT,CAITWGMGPEAFF